This T cell receptor (beta chain) was sequenced for a study of tumor-infiltrating lymphocytes in localized non-small cell lung cancer. Study overall: Patients included smokers and never-smokers with various histologies, some sampled after neoadjuvant chemotherapy.

Points on this clone: Its antigen is undetermined.

Assay: immunoSEQ multiplex PCR; the TCRdb copy retains only in-frame clones and omits some. The table records around 18,000 clones, about 48% of them present only once. Study-wide points: Tumors had more T cell infiltration than uninvolved lung, per TCRbeta sequencing and CD3 counts. Recurrence-free survival showed no association with tumor T-cell fraction. Each assay used a separate piece of the same tissue.

Germline V lookup: CDR1 MNHNY, CDR2 SVGAGI (reference sequence). V was clipped by 4 bases and J by 3 bases; unmatched bases: 9. This CDR3 is 16 amino acids long. Sequences were obtained from lung tumor tissue. This chain joins TRBV6-6 and TRBJ1-1, with 9 positions matching TRBD1. The origin of this receptor is a human donor with non-small cell lung cancer. Here the CDR3 DNA reads TGTGCCAGCAGTTCCTTCCCACAGGGGGCTTACACTGAAGCTTTCTTT. It encodes CASSSFPQGAYTEAFF.